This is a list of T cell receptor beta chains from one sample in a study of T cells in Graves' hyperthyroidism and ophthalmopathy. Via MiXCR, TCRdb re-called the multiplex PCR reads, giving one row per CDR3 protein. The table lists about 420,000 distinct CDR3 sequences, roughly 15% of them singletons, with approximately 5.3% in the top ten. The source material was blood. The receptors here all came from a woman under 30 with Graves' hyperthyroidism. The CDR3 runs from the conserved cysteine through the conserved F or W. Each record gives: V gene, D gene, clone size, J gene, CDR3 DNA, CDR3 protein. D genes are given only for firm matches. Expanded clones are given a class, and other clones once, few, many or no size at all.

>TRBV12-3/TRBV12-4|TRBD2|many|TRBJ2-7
TGTGCCAGCCCGGGGAGCGGGGACTACGAGCAGTACTTC
CASPGSGDYEQYF
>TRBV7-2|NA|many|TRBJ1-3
TGTGCCAGCAGCTTAGGAAGTTCGGGAAACACCATATATTTT
CASSLGSSGNTIYF
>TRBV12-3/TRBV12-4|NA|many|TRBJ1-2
TGTGCCACTAGTAAAGACAGGCCCAGCTATGGCTACACCTTC
CATSKDRPSYGYTF
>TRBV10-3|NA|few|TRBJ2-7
TGTGCCATCAGTGAGTCTCCAGAAGCCTACGAGCAGTACTTC
CAISESPEAYEQYF
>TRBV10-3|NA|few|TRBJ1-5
TGTGCCATCAGTGCAGGGGCCAGCAATCAGCCCCAGCATTTT
CAISAGASNQPQHF
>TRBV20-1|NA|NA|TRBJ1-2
TGCAGTGCTAGAGGGGCAGTGTCCTATGGCTACACCTTC
CSARGAVSYGYTF
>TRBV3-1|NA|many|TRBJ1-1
TGTGCCAGCAGCCTTGACCCGAACACTGAAGCTTTCTTT
CASSLDPNTEAFF
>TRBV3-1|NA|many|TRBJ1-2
TGTGCCAGCAGCCAAGAAGGCGCGCGGGGTGGCTACACCTTC
CASSQEGARGGYTF
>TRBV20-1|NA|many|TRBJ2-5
TGCAGTGCTAGAGATCCCGGGAGTCAAGAGACCCAGTACTTC
CSARDPGSQETQYF
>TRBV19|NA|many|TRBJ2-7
TGTGCCAGTAACCTGGGTCTAGGAGTCGGCGAGCAGTACTTC
CASNLGLGVGEQYF
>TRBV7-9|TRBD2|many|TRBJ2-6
TGTGCCAGCAGCCCGGGACTAGCGGGAGCTCGGTCTGGGGCCAACGTCCTGACTTTC
CASSPGLAGARSGANVLTF
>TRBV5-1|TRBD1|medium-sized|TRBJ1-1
TGCGCCAGCAGCTTGGCCGGACAGGGCGCGGGTGAAGCTTTCTTT
CASSLAGQGAGEAFF
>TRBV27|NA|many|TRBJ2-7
TGTGCCAGCAGTTTAAGGCGGGCTTCCTACGAGCAGTACTTC
CASSLRRASYEQYF
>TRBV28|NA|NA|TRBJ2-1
TGTGCCAGCAGCAACTCGGTCCGGACAGAGGTTCTCTTC
CASSNSVRTEVLF
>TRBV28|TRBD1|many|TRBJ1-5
TGTGCCAGCACGACAGGGGGTCTACGCAATCAGCCCCAGCATTTT
CASTTGGLRNQPQHF
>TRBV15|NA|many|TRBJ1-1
TGTGCCACCAGCCGTGAGCCAAGCTTTGAAGCTTTCTTT
CATSREPSFEAFF
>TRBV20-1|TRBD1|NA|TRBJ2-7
TGCAGTGCTAGGGACAGGTTGAAGGGGAACTCCTACGAGCAGTACTTC
CSARDRLKGNSYEQYF
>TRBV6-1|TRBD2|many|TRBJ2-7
TGTGCCAGCAGGCGGGTACTAGCGGGGGATTCACCCTACGAGCAGTACTTC
CASRRVLAGDSPYEQYF
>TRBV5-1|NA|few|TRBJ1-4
TGCGCCAGCAGTAACGGCGGTCGGGGTTCTAATGAAAAACTGTTTTTT
CASSNGGRGSNEKLFF
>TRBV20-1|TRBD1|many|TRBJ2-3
TGCAGTGCTAGAGTCGCACAGGGGGCCGGAGATACGCAGTATTTT
CSARVAQGAGDTQYF
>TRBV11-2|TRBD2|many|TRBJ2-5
TGTGCCAGCAGCTTAAGCGTGGGTGTGGGGGGGGAAGAGACCCAGTACTTC
CASSLSVGVGGEETQYF
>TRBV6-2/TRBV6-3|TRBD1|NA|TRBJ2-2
TGTGCCAGCAGGCCGCAGGGGGCCGGGGAGCTGTTTTTT
CASRPQGAGELFF
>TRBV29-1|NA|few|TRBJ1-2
TGCAGCGTTGGACAGTCTAACTATGGCTACACCTTC
CSVGQSNYGYTF
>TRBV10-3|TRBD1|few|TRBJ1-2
TGTGCCATCACTGAAGGGACAGACTACGGCGGCTACACCTTC
CAITEGTDYGGYTF
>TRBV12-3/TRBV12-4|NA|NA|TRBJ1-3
TGTGCCAGCAGTTTACGGCCGGCTTCTGGAAACACCATATATTTT
CASSLRPASGNTIYF
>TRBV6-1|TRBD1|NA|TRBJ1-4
TGTGCCAGCAGTCAAAACGGACAGGGGCATGAAAAACTGTCTTTT
CASSQNGQGHEKLSF
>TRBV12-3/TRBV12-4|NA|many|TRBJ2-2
TGTGCCAGCAGTCGGCACCGCACCGGGGAGCTGTTTTTT
CASSRHRTGELFF
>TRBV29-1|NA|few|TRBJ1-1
TGCAGCGTTGAAAGGTGGTCGGGGACTGAAGCTTTCTTT
CSVERWSGTEAFF
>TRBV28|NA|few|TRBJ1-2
TGTGCCAGCGGGGCCCGGACCGTGCTGGTTGGCTACACCTTC
CASGARTVLVGYTF
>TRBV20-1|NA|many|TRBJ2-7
TGCAGTGCTAGAGATCGCGGGGGCCCTCTCTACGAGCAGTACTTC
CSARDRGGPLYEQYF
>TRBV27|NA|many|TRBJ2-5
TGTGCCAGCAGGCCAAACCAGCTCGGAGAGACCCAGTACTTC
CASRPNQLGETQYF
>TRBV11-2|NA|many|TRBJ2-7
TGTGCCAGCAGCTCCGGACAGTTCAGCTCCTACGAGCAGTACTTC
CASSSGQFSSYEQYF
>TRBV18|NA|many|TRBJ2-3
TGTGCCAGCTCACCAGGACAGATTAGCACAGATACGCAGTATTTT
CASSPGQISTDTQYF
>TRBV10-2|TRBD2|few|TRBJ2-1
TGCGCCAGCACACCTCTAGCGGTGGGGGAGCAGTTCTTC
CASTPLAVGEQFF
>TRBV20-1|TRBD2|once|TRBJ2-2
TGCAGTGCTAGCTCAGCGGGAAACACCGGGGAGCTGTTTTTT
CSASSAGNTGELFF
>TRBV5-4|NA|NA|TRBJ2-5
NA
CASSFGPGLETQYF
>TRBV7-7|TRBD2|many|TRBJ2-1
TGTGCTAGCAGCGTATCCAGCGGGAGCAACTACAATGAGCAGTTCTTC
CASSVSSGSNYNEQFF
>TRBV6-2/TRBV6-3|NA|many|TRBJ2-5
TGTGCCAGCAGTTACGGAAAGGAAGAGGGGCCAGAGACCCAGTACTTC
CASSYGKEEGPETQYF
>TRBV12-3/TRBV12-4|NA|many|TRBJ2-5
TGTGCCAGCAGTTTCCCAGGGGCAGAGACCCAGTACTTC
CASSFPGAETQYF
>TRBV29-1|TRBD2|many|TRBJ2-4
TGCAGCGTTGCTGGGACTAGTAAAAACATTCAGTACTTC
CSVAGTSKNIQYF
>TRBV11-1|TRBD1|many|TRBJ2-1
TGTGCCAGCAGCTCCCAATTACCGACAGGGAAGGCTGAGCAGTTCTTC
CASSSQLPTGKAEQFF
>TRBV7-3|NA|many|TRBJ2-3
TGTGCCAGCAGCCCCCAGGGGACCCCAGATACGCAGTATTTT
CASSPQGTPDTQYF
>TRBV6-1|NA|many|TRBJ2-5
TGTGCCAGCAGTGAAGCGGCAGGGGACCAAGAGACCCAGTACTTC
CASSEAAGDQETQYF
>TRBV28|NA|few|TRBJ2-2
TGTGCCAGCAGTTTAGTTCTCGTGAGCACCGGGGAGCTGTTTTTT
CASSLVLVSTGELFF
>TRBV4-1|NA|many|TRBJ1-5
TGCGCCAGCAGCCAAGATCCGAGTGTCGGGTTTCAGCCCCAGCATTTT
CASSQDPSVGFQPQHF
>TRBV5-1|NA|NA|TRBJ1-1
TGCGCCAGCAGCTTGGCTGTTTTGAACACTGAAGCTTTCTTT
CASSLAVLNTEAFF
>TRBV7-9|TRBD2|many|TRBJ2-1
TGTGCCAGCAGCCCCTCACTAGCGGGATCAGGCAATGAGCAGTTCTTC
CASSPSLAGSGNEQFF
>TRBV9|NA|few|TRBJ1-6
TGTGCCAGCAGCGTCTCAGGGGCGAATTCACCCCTCCACTTT
CASSVSGANSPLHF
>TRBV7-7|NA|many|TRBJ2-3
TGTGCTAGCAGCTTAGGACGGGACACAGATACGCAGTATTTT
CASSLGRDTDTQYF